The 8 T cell receptor beta chains in this list originate from one sample, sequenced in a study of blood T cell repertoires in COVID-19. TCRdb keeps only in-frame clones here, not all; method: immunoSEQ multiplex PCR. This sample carries about 160,000 clones, approximately 87% of them seen once, and the ten largest clones take 4%. Sample: peripheral blood. The source of these receptors is a woman in her sixties or seventies with acute or convalescent COVID-19.

The chain combines TRBV6-5 with TRBJ1-1; D remains unclear. Germline CDR1 reads MNHEY; CDR2 reads SVGAGI. Between the trimmed V and J ends, which lost 5 bases and 3 bases, there was a span of 10 bases. The CDR3 is made up of 13 amino acids. The CDR3 DNA sequence: TGTGCCAGCAGTACCCGACTAGACACTGAAGCTTTCTTT. This encodes CASSTRLDTEAFF.

This chain joins TRBV2 and TRBJ1-1, with D possibly being TRBD1 (5 bases). Germline CDR1 SNHLY, CDR2 FYNNEI. Trimming stripped 0 bases from V and 4 bases from J, with 9 bases between. The CDR3 is made up of 14 amino acids. DNA of the CDR3: TGTGCCAGCAGTGAAGCAAGGGGAATCACTGAAGCTTTCTTT. Protein product: CASSEARGITEAFF.

The rearrangement joins TRBV7-9 to TRBJ1-2, with D possibly matching TRBD1 (5 bases). Trimming removed 5 bases from V and 4 bases from J, with 17 bases in between. The CDR3 runs 15 residues. Germline V gives CDR1 SEHNR, CDR2 FQNEAQ (reference sequence). The CDR3 coding sequence is TGTGCCAGCAGCCCCGGATGGCAGGGCGGCTATGGCTACACCTTC. This codes for CASSPGWQGGYGYTF.

The V gene is TRBV4-2, the J gene TRBJ1-4, with TRBD1 as a possible D gene (5 bases). V was shortened by 1 base and J by 4 bases, with 10 bases between the two germline ends. The CDR3 is 15 amino acids. Germline lookup yields CDR1 LGHNA and CDR2 YNFKEQ. The CDR3 sequence is CASSQGVRVNEKLFF. Written as DNA, the CDR3 is TGTGCCAGCAGCCAAGGGGTCAGGGTTAATGAAAAACTGTTTTTT.

The rearrangement uses TRBV14 and TRBJ1-2; D unresolved. Between the trimmed V and J ends, which lost 0 bases and 3 bases, there was a span of 11 bases. Germline CDR1 SGHDN, CDR2 FVKESK. CDR3 length: 15 amino acids. The CDR3 bases are TGTGCCAGCAGCCAAGAAGTACAGTCTCACTATGGCTACACCTTC. It yields the protein CASSQEVQSHYGYTF.

This sequence joins TRBV28 and TRBJ2-2; 10 bases are shared with TRBD1. The V gene end was trimmed by 6 bases and the J gene end by 9 bases; junction bases not matched to a gene: 7. In germline, CDR1 is MDHEN, CDR2 SYDVKM. CDR3 length equals 14 residues. The CDR3 bases are TGTGCCAGCAGAGTCGACAGGGGGCGGCGGGAGCTGTTTTTT. It yields the protein CASRVDRGRRELFF.

This chain links TRBV11-3 with TRBJ2-2; no firm D call. This CDR3 has 13 residues. The ends were cut back, 5 bases at V and 5 bases at J, with 9 bases in the middle. Germline CDR1 and CDR2: SGHNT and YENEEA. DNA for the CDR3: TGTGCCAGCAGCCCCATCGGTACCGGGGAGCTGTTTTTT. It codes for CASSPIGTGELFF.

The chain employs TRBV3-1 (or the pseudogene TRBV3-2) and TRBJ1-1; D unresolved. The V end lost 6 bases, the J end lost 5 bases, and 10 bases lay between the germline ends. This CDR3 is 12 amino acids long. Per germline, CDR1 LGHDT and CDR2 YNNKEL (reference sequence). CDR3 sequence reads: CASSDTWTEAFF. The CDR3, as DNA: TGTGCCAGCAGTGACACCTGGACTGAAGCTTTCTTT.